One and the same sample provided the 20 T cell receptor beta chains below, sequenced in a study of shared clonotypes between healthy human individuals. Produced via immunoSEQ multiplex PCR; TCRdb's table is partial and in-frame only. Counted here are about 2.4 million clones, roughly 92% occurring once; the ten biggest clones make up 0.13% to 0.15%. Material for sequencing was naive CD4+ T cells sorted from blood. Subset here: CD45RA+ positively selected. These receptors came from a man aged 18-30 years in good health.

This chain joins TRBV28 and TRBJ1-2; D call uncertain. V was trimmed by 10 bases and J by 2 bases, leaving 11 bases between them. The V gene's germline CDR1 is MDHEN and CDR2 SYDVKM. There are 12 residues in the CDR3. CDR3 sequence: CAIPGPNYGYTF. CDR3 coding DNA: TGTGCCATCCCAGGACCGAACTATGGCTACACCTTC.

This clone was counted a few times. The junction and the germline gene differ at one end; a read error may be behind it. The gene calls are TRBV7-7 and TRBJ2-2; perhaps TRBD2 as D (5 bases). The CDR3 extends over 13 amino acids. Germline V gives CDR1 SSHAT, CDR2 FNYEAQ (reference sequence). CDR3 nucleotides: TGTGCTAGCAGCTTCCGGGATGGCGGGGAGCTGTTTTTT. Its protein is CASSFRDGGELFF. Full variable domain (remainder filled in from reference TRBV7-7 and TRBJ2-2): GAGVSQSPRYKVTKRGQDVTLRCDPISSHATLYWYQQALGQGPEFLTYFNYEAQPDKSGLPSDRFSAERPEGSISTLTIQRTEQRDSAMYRCASSFRDGGELFFGEGSRLTVL.

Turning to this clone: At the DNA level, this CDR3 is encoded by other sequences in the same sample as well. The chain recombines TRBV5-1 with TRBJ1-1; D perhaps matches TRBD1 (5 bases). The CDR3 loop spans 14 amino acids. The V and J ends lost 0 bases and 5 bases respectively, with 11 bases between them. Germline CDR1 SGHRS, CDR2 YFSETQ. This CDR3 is CASSLEGLGTEAFF. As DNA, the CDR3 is TGCGCCAGCAGCTTGGAGGGGTTAGGGACTGAAGCTTTCTTT.

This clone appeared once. This CDR3 reads CASSEGGQRNYGYTF. CDR3 nucleotides: TGTGCCAGCAGTGAAGGGGGACAGAGAAACTATGGCTACACCTTC. The chain employs TRBV2 and TRBJ1-2, with 7 bases matching TRBD1. The CDR3 has 15 residues. V shed 1 base, J shed 2 bases, and the junction held 4 bases outside the gene matches. From germline, CDR1 is SNHLY and CDR2 FYNNEI.

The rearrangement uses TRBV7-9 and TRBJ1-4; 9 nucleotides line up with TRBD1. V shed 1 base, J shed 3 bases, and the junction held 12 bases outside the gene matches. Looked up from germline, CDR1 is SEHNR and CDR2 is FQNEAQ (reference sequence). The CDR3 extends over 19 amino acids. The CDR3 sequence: CASSLEDRGPWGANEKLFF. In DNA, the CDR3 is TGTGCCAGCAGCTTAGAGGACAGGGGTCCGTGGGGAGCTAATGAAAAACTGTTTTTT.

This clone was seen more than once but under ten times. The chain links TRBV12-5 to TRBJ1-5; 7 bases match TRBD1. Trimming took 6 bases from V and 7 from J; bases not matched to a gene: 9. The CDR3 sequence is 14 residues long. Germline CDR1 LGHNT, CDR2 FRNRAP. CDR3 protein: CASGQGTESQPQHF. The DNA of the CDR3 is TGTGCTAGTGGCCAAGGGACAGAAAGCCAGCCCCAGCATTTT. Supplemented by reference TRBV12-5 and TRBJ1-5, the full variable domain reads DARVTQTPRHKVTEMGQEVTMRCQPILGHNTVFWYRQTMMQGLELLAYFRNRAPLDDSGMPKDRFSAEMPDATLATLKIQPSEPRDSAVYFCASGQGTESQPQHFGDGTRLSIL.

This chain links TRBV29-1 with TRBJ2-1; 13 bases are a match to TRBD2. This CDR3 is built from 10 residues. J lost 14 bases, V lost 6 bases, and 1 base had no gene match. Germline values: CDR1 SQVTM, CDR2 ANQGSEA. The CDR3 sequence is CSVGLAGEFF. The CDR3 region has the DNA TGCAGCGTAGGACTAGCGGGAGAGTTCTTC.

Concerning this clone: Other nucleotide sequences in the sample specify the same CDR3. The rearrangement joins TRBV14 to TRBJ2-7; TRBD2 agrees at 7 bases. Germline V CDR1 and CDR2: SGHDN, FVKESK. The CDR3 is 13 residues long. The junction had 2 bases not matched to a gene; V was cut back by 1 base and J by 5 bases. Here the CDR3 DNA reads TGTGCCAGCAGCCAAGCGGGAGGCCACGAGCAGTACTTC. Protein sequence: CASSQAGGHEQYF.

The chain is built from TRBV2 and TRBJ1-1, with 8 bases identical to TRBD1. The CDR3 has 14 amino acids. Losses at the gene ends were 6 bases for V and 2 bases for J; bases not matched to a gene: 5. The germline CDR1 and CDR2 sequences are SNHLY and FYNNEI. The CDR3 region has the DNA TGTGCCAGCAGGGGACAGGCGATTAACACTGAAGCTTTCTTT. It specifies CASRGQAINTEAFF.

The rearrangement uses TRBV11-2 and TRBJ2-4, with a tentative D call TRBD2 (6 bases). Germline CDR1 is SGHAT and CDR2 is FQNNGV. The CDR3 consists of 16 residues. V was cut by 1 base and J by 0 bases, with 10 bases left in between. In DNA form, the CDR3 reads TGTGCCAGCAGCTTAGTGGGGGGTTCAGCCAAAAACATTCAGTACTTC. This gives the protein CASSLVGGSAKNIQYF.

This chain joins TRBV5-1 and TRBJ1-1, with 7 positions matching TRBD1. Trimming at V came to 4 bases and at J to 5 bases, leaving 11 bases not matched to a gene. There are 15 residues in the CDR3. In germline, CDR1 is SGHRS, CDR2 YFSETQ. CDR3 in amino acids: CASSPDRAGKTEAFF. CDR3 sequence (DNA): TGCGCCAGCAGCCCTGACAGGGCGGGGAAGACTGAAGCTTTCTTT.

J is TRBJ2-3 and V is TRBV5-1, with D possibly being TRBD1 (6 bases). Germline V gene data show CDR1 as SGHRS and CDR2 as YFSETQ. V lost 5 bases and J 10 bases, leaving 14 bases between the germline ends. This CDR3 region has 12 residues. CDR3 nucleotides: TGCGCCAGCAGAGTAGGACAGCGTTCGCAGTATTTT. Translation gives CASRVGQRSQYF.

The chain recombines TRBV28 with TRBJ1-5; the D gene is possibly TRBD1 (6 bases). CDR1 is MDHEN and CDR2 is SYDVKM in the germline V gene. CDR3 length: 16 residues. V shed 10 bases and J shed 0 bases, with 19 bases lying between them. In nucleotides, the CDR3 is TGTGCCACACTTTCGGGGGGGCTGCATAGCAATCAGCCCCAGCATTTT. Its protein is CATLSGGLHSNQPQHF.

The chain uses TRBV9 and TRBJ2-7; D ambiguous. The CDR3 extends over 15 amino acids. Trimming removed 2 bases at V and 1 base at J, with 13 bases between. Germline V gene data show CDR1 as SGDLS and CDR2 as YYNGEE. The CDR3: CASSVRSGPSYEQYF. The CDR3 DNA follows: TGTGCCAGCAGCGTCAGATCAGGACCATCCTACGAGCAGTACTTC.

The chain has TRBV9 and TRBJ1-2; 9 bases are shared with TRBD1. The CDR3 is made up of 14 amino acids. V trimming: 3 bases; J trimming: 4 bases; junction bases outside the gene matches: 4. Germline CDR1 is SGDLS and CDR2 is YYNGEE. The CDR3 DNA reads TGTGCCAGCAGCGAGACAGGGGGTCCCTATGGCTACACCTTC. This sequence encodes CASSETGGPYGYTF.

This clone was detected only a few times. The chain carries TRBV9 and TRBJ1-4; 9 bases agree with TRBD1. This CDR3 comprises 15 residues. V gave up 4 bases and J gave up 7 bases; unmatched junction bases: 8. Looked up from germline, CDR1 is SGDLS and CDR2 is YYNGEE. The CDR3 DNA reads TGTGCCAGCAGCTTTGGGACAGGGATTGGTGAAAAACTGTTTTTT. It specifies CASSFGTGIGEKLFF.

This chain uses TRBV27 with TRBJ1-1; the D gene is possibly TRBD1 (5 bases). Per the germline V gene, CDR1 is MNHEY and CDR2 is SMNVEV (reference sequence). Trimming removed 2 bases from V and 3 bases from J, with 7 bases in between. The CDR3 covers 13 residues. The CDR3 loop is CASSLAGDTEAFF. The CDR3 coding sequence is TGTGCCAGCAGTTTAGCGGGGGACACTGAAGCTTTCTTT.

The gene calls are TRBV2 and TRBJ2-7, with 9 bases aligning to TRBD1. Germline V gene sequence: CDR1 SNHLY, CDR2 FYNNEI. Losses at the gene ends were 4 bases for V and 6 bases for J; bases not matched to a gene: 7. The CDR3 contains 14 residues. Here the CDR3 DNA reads TGTGCCAGCAGTGCTACAGGGGGCGCCTCCGAGCAGTACTTC. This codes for CASSATGGASEQYF.

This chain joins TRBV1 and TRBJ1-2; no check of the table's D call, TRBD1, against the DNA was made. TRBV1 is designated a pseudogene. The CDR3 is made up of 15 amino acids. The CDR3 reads CTSSHQGELNYGYTF. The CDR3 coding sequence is TGCACCAGCAGCCATCAGGGCGAGTTAAACTATGGCTACACCTTC.

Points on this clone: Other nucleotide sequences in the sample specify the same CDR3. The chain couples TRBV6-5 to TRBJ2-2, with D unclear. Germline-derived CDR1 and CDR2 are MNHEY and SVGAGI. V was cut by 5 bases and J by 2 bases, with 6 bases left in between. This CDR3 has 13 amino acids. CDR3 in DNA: TGTGCCAGCAGTCCTAGAAACACCGGGGAGCTGTTTTTT. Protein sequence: CASSPRNTGELFF.